A single sample is the source of the 20 T cell receptor beta chains below, sequenced in a study of blood T cells in healthy people across ages. Combining a sample-barcoded 5' primer with a J-beta primer mix, a second PCR ran for 7 to 11 cycles. TCRdb fed the 5' RACE reads into MiXCR, producing one record per CDR3 protein. The data hold under 1 million distinct CDR3 sequences, with approximately 48% observed a single time. Sequencing was performed on blood. The receptors here all came from a man between 60 and 75 years old in good health.

This rearrangement joins TRBV20-1 to TRBJ2-2, with D possibly matching TRBD2 (6 bases). Between the trimmed V and J ends, which lost 2 bases and 4 bases, there was a span of 17 bases. This CDR3 is built from 16 residues. Germline V gives CDR1 DFQATT, CDR2 SNEGSKA (reference sequence). This CDR3 is CSARSPGGRSTGELFF. The DNA for the CDR3 is TGCAGTGCTAGATCCCCCGGGGGAAGATCCACCGGGGAGCTGTTTTTT.

This clonotype turned up a few times. The chain has TRBV7-2 and TRBJ1-6; D call uncertain. This CDR3 has 13 residues. V lost 6 bases to trimming and J lost 7 bases, with 10 bases between them. CDR1 and CDR2 (germline): SGHTA, FQGNSA. CDR3 protein: CASRYLQNSPLHF. DNA for the CDR3: TGTGCCAGCAGATATCTACAAAATTCACCCCTCCACTTT.

Only one count was recorded for this clonotype. The rearrangement links TRBV20-1 to TRBJ1-3; no clear D. Trimming removed 3 bases from V and 4 bases from J, with 10 bases in between. CDR3 length: 13 amino acids. The V gene's germline CDR1 is DFQATT and CDR2 SNEGSKA (reference sequence). The CDR3 bases are TGCAGTGCTAGGTCTGGTAGGGGAAACACCATATATTTT. Translating gives CSARSGRGNTIYF.

The chain is built from TRBV5-1 and TRBJ2-6; D unresolved. Germline V gives CDR1 SGHRS, CDR2 YFSETQ. CDR3 length equals 14 residues. The V and J ends lost 5 bases and 2 bases respectively, with 8 bases between them. In DNA form, the CDR3 reads TGCGCCAGCAGAATGAGTACTGGGGCCAACGTCCTGACTTTC. Protein product: CASRMSTGANVLTF.

As regards this clonotype: One junction end does not reproduce the germline sequence, and a read error may be involved. For the CDR3, the DNA is TGCGCCAGCAGCCCGCGGACAGGGGGCCTGGGAAAATTTGCCCAAGAGACCCAGTACTTC. This gives the protein CASSPRTGGLGKFAQETQYF. This chain connects TRBV3-1 to TRBJ2-5; TRBD1 matches 11 bases. From germline, CDR1 is LGHDT and CDR2 YNNKEL (reference sequence). The CDR3 has 20 amino acids.

This chain links TRBV12-3 or TRBV12-4 with TRBJ2-5; 13 bases align to TRBD2. With 4 bases clipped from V and 2 bases from J, the junction kept 4 bases outside the gene matches. There are 16 residues in the CDR3. In nucleotides, the CDR3 is TGTGCCAGCAGTTCTAGGGGACTAGCGGGACAAGAGACCCAGTACTTC. It codes for CASSSRGLAGQETQYF.

This clonotype was counted a single time. The genes are TRBV20-1 and TRBJ1-4; possibly TRBD1 for D (5 bases). Trimming shortened V by 6 bases and J by 10 bases, and 18 bases separated the two germline ends. Germline V gives CDR1 DFQATT, CDR2 SNEGSKA (reference sequence). CDR3 length equals 13 residues. The CDR3 is CSAEGRGAAKLFF. The CDR3 coding sequence is TGCAGTGCGGAGGGCCGCGGGGCGGCAAAACTGTTTTTT.

CDR3 sequence (DNA): TGTGCCAGCAGCTTAGTATCTAGGGCAGGGGGCTCGGATACGCAGTATTTT. This translates into CASSLVSRAGGSDTQYF. The V gene is TRBV7-8, the J gene TRBJ2-3; TRBD1 matches 8 bases. CDR3 length equals 17 residues. Germline assignment: CDR1 SGHVS and CDR2 FQNEAQ. The J segment lost 6 bases and the V segment lost 1 base, leaving 12 bases of the junction unmatched.

The chain employs TRBV6-5 and TRBJ1-5, with D possibly being TRBD1 (6 bases). The germline CDR1 and CDR2 sequences are MNHEY and SVGAGI. This CDR3 has 14 residues. V lost 6 bases, J lost 7 bases, and 16 bases lay in between. The CDR3 coding sequence is TGTGCCAGCAGGGGAGGTTCGACAGGCCAGCCCCAGCATTTT. Translating it yields CASRGGSTGQPQHF.

The chain carries TRBV2 and TRBJ1-4, with 7 positions matching TRBD1. There are 13 residues in the CDR3. V lost 8 bases to trimming and J lost 3 bases; unmatched junction nucleotides: 3. The germline gives CDR1 SNHLY, CDR2 FYNNEI. The CDR3: CASRGQANEKLFF. Here the CDR3 DNA reads TGTGCCAGCCGTGGACAGGCTAATGAAAAACTGTTTTTT.

V and J are TRBV3-1 and TRBJ2-1; D is undetermined. Germline V lookup: CDR1 LGHDT, CDR2 YNNKEL (reference sequence). CDR3 length: 16 residues. V lost 0 bases and J 0 bases, leaving 9 bases between the germline ends. Here the CDR3 reads CASSQDDTSSYNEQFF. CDR3 nucleotide sequence: TGTGCCAGCAGCCAAGACGACACGAGCTCCTACAATGAGCAGTTCTTC.

This clonotype was seen only a few times. The V and J genes are TRBV29-1 and TRBJ2-7; tentative D call: TRBD2 (5 bases). The germline V gene has CDR1 SQVTM and CDR2 ANQGSEA. CDR3 length: 13 residues. V dropped 5 bases and J dropped 3 bases, with 14 bases sitting between them. The CDR3 protein is CSVRDGNYYEQYF. The DNA for the CDR3 is TGCAGCGTTCGGGATGGGAACTACTACGAGCAGTACTTC.

The chain is built from TRBV15 and TRBJ2-5; D not resolved. Trimming removed 0 bases at V and 4 bases at J, with 15 bases between. This CDR3 is 16 amino acids long. CDR1 and CDR2 (germline): LNHNV, YYDKDF (reference sequence). The CDR3 DNA reads TGTGCCACCAGCAGAGATTTGGCCGCCCCTCGAGAGACCCAGTACTTC. The encoded protein is CATSRDLAAPRETQYF. Combining the CDR3 with reference TRBV15 and TRBJ2-5 gives the whole variable domain DAMVIQNPRYQVTQFGKPVTLSCSQTLNHNVMYWYQQKSSQAPKLLFHYYDKDFNNEADTPDNFQSRRPNTSFCFLDIRSPGLGDTAMYLCATSRDLAAPRETQYFGPGTRLLVL.

This chain links TRBV3-1 with TRBJ2-2; possibly TRBD2 for D (5 bases). V lost 0 bases to trimming and J lost 7 bases, with 15 bases between them. The CDR3 is 16 amino acids. Germline V gene lookup returns CDR1 LGHDT and CDR2 YNNKEL (reference sequence). CDR3 protein: CASSQERGLARGELFF. Here the CDR3 DNA reads TGTGCCAGCAGCCAAGAGCGCGGACTCGCCCGCGGGGAGCTGTTTTTT.

The chain employs TRBV12-3 or TRBV12-4 and TRBJ2-2; 10 bases map to TRBD2. The J segment lost 1 base and the V segment lost 6 bases, leaving 8 bases of the junction unmatched. CDR3 length: 17 residues. CDR3 DNA: TGTGCCAGCAGCCGAACCTCTAGCGGGGGGAACACCGGGGAGCTGTTTTTT. It encodes CASSRTSSGGNTGELFF.

V and J are TRBV14 and TRBJ2-7; 10 nucleotides align to TRBD1. The germline V gene has CDR1 SGHDN and CDR2 FVKESK. V lost 2 bases, J lost 2 bases, and 3 bases stayed unmatched. This CDR3 has 15 residues. CDR3 in DNA: TGTGCCAGCAGCCAACGGGACAGGGGCGCCTACGAGCAGTACTTC. Protein: CASSQRDRGAYEQYF.

The rearrangement links TRBV4-3 to TRBJ2-1, with no clear D. In germline, CDR1 is LGHNA, CDR2 YSLEER. The CDR3 totals 16 residues. V lost 0 bases and J 3 bases, leaving 12 bases between the germline ends. The CDR3: CASSQETAMVYNEQFF. The CDR3 bases are TGCGCCAGCAGCCAAGAAACCGCAATGGTCTACAATGAGCAGTTCTTC.

This clonotype showed up just a few times. This rearrangement joins TRBV7-2 to TRBJ2-5; TRBD1 matches 8 bases. The DNA end lines up better with TRBJ2-7; the J call may be wrong. Germline lookup yields CDR1 SGHTA and CDR2 FQGNSA. This CDR3 contains 16 residues. The CDR3 DNA reads TGTGCCAGCAGCCCTCACCCAAGACAGGGGTGGTACGAGCAGTACTTC. Protein sequence: CASSPHPRQGWYEQYF.

The rearrangement joins TRBV27 to TRBJ1-3, with no clear D. This CDR3 is built from 17 residues. Germline CDR1 reads MNHEY; CDR2 reads SMNVEV (reference sequence). V was cut by 0 bases and J by 0 bases, with 12 bases left in between. The CDR3: CASSLSGSGPSGNTIYF. The CDR3, as DNA: TGTGCCAGCAGTTTATCGGGCAGCGGACCCTCTGGAAACACCATATATTTT.

This clonotype has only a few counts. V gene TRBV30 combines with J gene TRBJ1-2, with a tentative D call TRBD1 (5 bases). Trimming stripped 3 bases from V and 5 bases from J, with 10 bases between. The germline gives CDR1 GTSNPN, CDR2 SVGIG (reference sequence). There are 12 residues in the CDR3. In DNA form, the CDR3 reads TGTGCCTGGAGCCAGGGACGTTATGGCTACACCTTC. It specifies CAWSQGRYGYTF. Together with reference TRBV30 and TRBJ1-2, the CDR3 gives the full variable domain: SQTIHQWPATLVQPVGSPLSLECTVEGTSNPNLYWYRQAAGRGLQLLFYSVGIGQISSEVPQNLSASRPQDRQFILSSKKLLLSDSGFYLCAWSQGRYGYTFGSGTRLTVV.